Below are 21 T cell receptor beta chains sequenced from a single sample in a study of T-cell reconstitution after alpha-beta-depleted transplantation in children (dated by TCRdb to 2016 to 2017). According to the study, the label for this sample's treatment or condition signals: allogeneic hematopoietic cell transplantation with graft depleted of TCRalphabeta T cells and CD19 B cells. Preparation of the library involved PCR. The listed sequencing device is Illumina HiSeq 2500. Molecular barcoding was employed in the preparation of TCR libraries, with unique molecular identifiers being used to normalize TCRbeta repertoire quantification. The public sequencing data were trimmed at Q25 with fastp and processed into clonotypes with MiXCR by TCRdb, which kept only in-frame beta chains. CDR3 protein duplicates are merged, each entry listing the most common genes and DNA. This sample is represented by 550,000 to 800,000 distinct CDR3 sequences; 13% of them were singletons. The top ten clones comprise roughly 0.77% of the sample.

Sequenced here: PBMCs, sampled before TCRalphabeta/CD19-depleted stem cell transplant. The origin of the receptors is a girl aged 2-15 years with congenital amegakaryocytic thrombocytopenia, due to receive a stem cell transplant.

This clonotype was seen ten or more times. The chain joins TRBV29-1 to TRBJ2-3, with 9 bases identical to TRBD2. The CDR3 consists of 20 residues. Germline assignment: CDR1 SQVTM and CDR2 ANQGSEA. V shed 5 bases and J 2 bases; nucleotides not matched to a gene: 23. CDR3 coding DNA: TGCAGCGTTTCACCCCCGGCTCGTAGCGGGAGACTGGGAGACACAGATACGCAGTATTTT. Translation gives CSVSPPARSGRLGDTDTQYF.

This clonotype occurred a few times. CDR3 nucleotide sequence: TGCGCCAGCAGCAACCAAGGACGGCAAAACACTGAAGCTTTCTTT. Translating it yields CASSNQGRQNTEAFF. This chain joins TRBV5-1 and TRBJ1-1; D is unclear. The V gene's germline CDR1 is SGHRS and CDR2 YFSETQ. The CDR3 consists of 15 residues. The V and J ends lost 4 bases and 2 bases respectively, with 15 bases between them.

This clonotype was recorded a few times. This chain joins TRBV29-1 and TRBJ2-1, with a possible D match to TRBD2 (6 bases). V lost 4 bases, J lost 1 base, and 20 bases lay in between. This CDR3 contains 17 residues. Germline CDR1 and CDR2: SQVTM and ANQGSEA. CDR3: CSVGVEEGGRSYNEQFF. CDR3 bases: TGCAGCGTTGGTGTAGAGGAGGGTGGTAGGTCCTACAATGAGCAGTTCTTC.

The chain has TRBV5-1 and TRBJ2-3; 8 bases match TRBD2. The CDR3 length is 14 residues. V lost 1 base to trimming and J lost 6 bases; unmatched junction nucleotides: 4. Germline lookup yields CDR1 SGHRS and CDR2 YFSETQ. The CDR3 loop reads CASSLRGGLDTQYF. The CDR3, as DNA: TGCGCCAGCAGCTTGCGCGGGGGGTTGGATACGCAGTATTTT.

In this sample, this clonotype turned up many times. The rearrangement uses TRBV12-3 or TRBV12-4 and TRBJ1-5; D may be TRBD1 (6 bases). Between the trimmed V and J ends, which lost 7 bases and 6 bases, there was a span of 13 bases. The CDR3 has 13 amino acids. The CDR3 DNA is TGTGCCAGCACCTTAGGGGGGCCTCAGCCCCAGCATTTT. This translates into CASTLGGPQPQHF.

This clonotype was seen ten or more times. The chain uses TRBV7-6 and TRBJ2-7; the match to TRBD1 covers 7 bases. This CDR3 has 14 residues. CDR1 and CDR2 from the germline V gene are SGHVS and FNYEAQ. Trimming removed 4 bases from V and 2 bases from J; junction bases left unmatched: 5. CDR3 sequence reads: CASSYYDRAYEQYF. In DNA, the CDR3 is TGTGCCAGCAGCTACTATGACAGGGCCTACGAGCAGTACTTC.

Many counts were recorded for this clonotype. J is TRBJ2-2 and V is TRBV9, with 14 positions matching TRBD2. V lost 2 bases to trimming and J lost 5 bases; unmatched junction nucleotides: 2. Germline V lookup: CDR1 SGDLS, CDR2 YYNGEE. The CDR3 consists of 16 residues. The CDR3 DNA reads as TGTGCCAGCAGCGTCGGGACTAGCGGGAGTACCGGGGAGCTGTTTTTT. This translates into CASSVGTSGSTGELFF.

This clonotype has just a few counts. This chain links TRBV5-1 with TRBJ2-5, with a possible D match to TRBD2 (6 bases). This CDR3 region has 14 residues. Trimming cost V 5 bases and J 4 bases, with 15 bases left between them. Germline lookup yields CDR1 SGHRS and CDR2 YFSETQ. CDR3 loop: CASSTERGGETQYF. DNA of the CDR3: TGCGCCAGCAGTACTGAACGGGGAGGAGAGACCCAGTACTTC.

This clonotype was detected ten times or more. The CDR3 is CSARNPSGSSYEQYF. CDR3 bases: TGCAGTGCTAGGAACCCAAGCGGGAGTAGCTACGAGCAGTACTTC. V is TRBV20-1 and J is TRBJ2-7; TRBD2 aligns across 8 bases. Germline trimming cut 3 bases from V and 3 bases from J; bases unmatched to any gene: 10. Germline CDR1 is DFQATT and CDR2 is SNEGSKA (reference sequence). This CDR3 region has 15 residues.

V is TRBV30 and J is TRBJ2-3; TRBD2 matches at 7 bases. This CDR3 comprises 14 residues. CDR1 and CDR2 from the germline V gene are GTSNPN and SVGIG (reference sequence). V was pared by 5 bases and J by 1 base, with 6 bases of the junction left unmatched. The CDR3 DNA sequence: TGTGCCTGGGAGCGGGACTCCGGCACAGATACGCAGTATTTT. This translates into CAWERDSGTDTQYF.

This clonotype was counted a few times. V and J are TRBV4-1 and TRBJ2-7, with 8 bases matching TRBD1. The CDR3 covers 15 residues. V shed 5 bases and J 4 bases; nucleotides not matched to a gene: 10. CDR1 is MGHRA and CDR2 is YSYEKL in the germline V gene. The CDR3 is CASSLTSGQEYEQYF. Here the CDR3 DNA reads TGCGCCAGCAGCTTGACATCGGGACAGGAATACGAGCAGTACTTC.

CDR3 DNA sequence: TGTGCCAGCAGCTTGGCCAGTATGTCAGATACGCAGTATTTT. Amino acids: CASSLASMSDTQYF. This sequence joins TRBV5-6 and TRBJ2-3; no reliable D call. Trimming stripped 0 bases from V and 4 bases from J, with 9 bases between. Germline V gene lookup returns CDR1 SGHDT and CDR2 YYEEEE. This CDR3 comprises 14 residues.

There are many counts of this clonotype. V is TRBV6-5 and J is TRBJ2-2; D ambiguous. The CDR3 has 14 amino acids. Germline V gene sequence: CDR1 MNHEY, CDR2 SVGAGI. Trimming cost V 0 bases and J 7 bases, with 9 bases left between them. The CDR3 coding sequence is TGTGCCAGCAGTTACTCGAGAGTTGGCGGGGAGCTGTTTTTT. Its protein product is CASSYSRVGGELFF.

This clonotype was seen repeatedly, ten times or more. The chain has TRBV5-1 and TRBJ2-2; 9 bases align to TRBD2. The CDR3 runs to 16 residues. Germline values: CDR1 SGHRS, CDR2 YFSETQ. The junction had 10 bases not matched to a gene; V was cut back by 4 bases and J by 6 bases. The CDR3 region is CASSKVAGDRAGELFF. DNA of the CDR3: TGCGCCAGCAGCAAAGTAGCGGGAGATCGAGCCGGGGAGCTGTTTTTT.

This clonotype appeared many times. The J gene is TRBJ1-2, the V gene TRBV20-1, with unresolved D. In germline, CDR1 is DFQATT, CDR2 SNEGSKA (reference sequence). This CDR3 comprises 13 residues. With 1 base removed from V and 2 bases from J, the gap between germline ends came to 8 bases. The CDR3 DNA follows: TGCAGTGCTAGAGTATCACAGAACTATGGCTACACCTTC. Protein: CSARVSQNYGYTF.

This clonotype was counted only a few times. The V call is TRBV6-1, the J call TRBJ2-3; possibly TRBD1 for D (6 bases). The germline gives CDR1 MNHNS, CDR2 SASEGT. CDR3 length equals 14 residues. V gave up 8 bases and J gave up 0 bases, with 12 bases separating them. CDR3 in DNA: TGTGCCAGCTGGAGAGGGGGAAGCACAGATACGCAGTATTTT. It yields the protein CASWRGGSTDTQYF.

This clonotype was detected many times. The V call is TRBV29-1, the J call TRBJ2-1; D gene uncertain. Trimming took 4 bases from V and 0 from J, leaving 10 bases between them. Germline V gene data show CDR1 as SQVTM and CDR2 as ANQGSEA. This CDR3 region has 14 residues. The CDR3 region has the DNA TGCAGCGTTGGGGCCCCCGGCTCCTACAATGAGCAGTTCTTC. Residues: CSVGAPGSYNEQFF.

This clonotype was counted a few times. The chain couples TRBV5-1 to TRBJ2-1; the match to TRBD2 covers 8 bases. The V segment lost 0 bases and the J segment 0 bases; nucleotides outside the gene matches: 5. Germline V gives CDR1 SGHRS, CDR2 YFSETQ. The CDR3 has 17 residues. The CDR3 nucleotides are TGCGCCAGCAGCTTGGACAGCGGGAGTTTCTCCTACAATGAGCAGTTCTTC. Residues: CASSLDSGSFSYNEQFF.

The sample holds a few counts of this clonotype. The V gene is TRBV5-1, the J gene TRBJ2-7, with a possible D match to TRBD1 (6 bases). V lost 4 bases, J lost 2 bases, and 10 bases lay in between. Germline-derived CDR1 and CDR2 are SGHRS and YFSETQ. The length of the CDR3 is 13 residues. CDR3 sequence: CASSKGQAYEQYF. CDR3 nucleotides: TGCGCCAGCAGCAAGGGACAAGCCTACGAGCAGTACTTC. Variable domain in full (rest from reference TRBV5-1 and TRBJ2-7): KAGVTQTPRYLIKTRGQQVTLSCSPISGHRSVSWYQQTPGQGLQFLFEYFSETQRNKGNFPGRFSGRQFSNSRSEMNVSTLELGDSALYLCASSKGQAYEQYFGPGTRLTVT.

This clonotype was detected many times. The J gene is TRBJ2-2, the V gene TRBV5-1, with 9 bases aligning to TRBD1. Trimming cost V 3 bases and J 5 bases; bases outside gene matches: 8. CDR3 length equals 16 residues. CDR1 and CDR2 (germline): SGHRS, YFSETQ. DNA of the CDR3: TGCGCCAGCAGCTCACAAGGACAGGGGACAACCGGGGAGCTGTTTTTT. The encoded protein is CASSSQGQGTTGELFF.

This clonotype was detected a few times. The chain has TRBV5-1 and TRBJ2-5, with TRBD2 matching 7 bases. The germline CDR1 and CDR2 sequences are SGHRS and YFSETQ. The length of the CDR3 is 14 residues. V lost 1 base to trimming and J lost 4 bases; unmatched junction nucleotides: 4. The CDR3 here is CASSLSASGETQYF. CDR3 nucleotide sequence: TGCGCCAGCAGCTTGTCGGCTAGCGGAGAGACCCAGTACTTC.